This is a list of T cell receptor beta chains from one sample in a study of cytomegalovirus exposure and HLA in healthy donors. Sequencing used immunoSEQ multiplex PCR; TCRdb keeps in-frame clones, though not all of them. The sample lists 150,000 to 200,000 clones, around 83% occurring once. The sequenced material came from PBMCs. The receptors here all came from a male donor in good health and CMV-seropositive. The CDR3 runs from the conserved cysteine through the conserved F or W. Fields, in order: J gene, V gene, D gene, clone size, CDR3 protein, CDR3 DNA. The D gene is left open where the match is weak. The size entry is marked missing in some rows and otherwise reads once, few, many or a size class.

TRBJ1-1,TRBV5-1,.,.,CASSSLGGARNTEAFF,TGCGCCAGCAGCTCCCTAGGGGGGGCGCGGAACACTGAAGCTTTCTTT
TRBJ1-1,TRBV28,.,.,CASSLHGVVNTEAFF,TGTGCCAGCAGTCTCCACGGAGTCGTAAACACTGAAGCTTTCTTT
TRBJ1-3,TRBV6-5,.,.,CASSYSRGSSGNTIYF,TGTGCCAGCAGTTACTCGCGGGGGAGCTCTGGAAACACCATATATTTT
TRBJ1-5,TRBV19,.,.,CASRHPGLKSNQPQHF,TGTGCCAGTCGTCACCCGGGACTCAAGAGCAATCAGCCCCAGCATTTT
TRBJ2-3,TRBV5-4,TRBD1,.,CASSFDRAPSTDTQYF,TGTGCCAGCAGCTTCGACAGGGCCCCTAGCACAGATACGCAGTATTTT
TRBJ1-2,TRBV6-1,TRBD1,.,CASSKGQGNYGYTF,TGTGCCAGCAGTAAAGGACAGGGGAACTATGGCTACACCTTC
TRBJ2-7,TRBV29-1,.,.,CSVGGRPWDLEQYF,TGCAGCGTTGGGGGGCGGCCCTGGGATCTCGAGCAGTACTTC
TRBJ1-2,TRBV28,.,.,CASSQRQSYGYTF,TGTGCCAGCAGCCAAAGACAGAGCTATGGCTACACCTTC
TRBJ2-7,TRBV11-2,.,once,CASSLNTGFDYEQYF,TGTGCCAGCAGCTTAAATACAGGGTTTGATTACGAGCAGTACTTC
TRBJ2-3,TRBV27,.,.,CASSFHTRTDTQYF,TGTGCCAGCAGTTTCCACACCCGCACAGATACGCAGTATTTT
TRBJ2-1,TRBV7-2,TRBD2,.,CASSLVAGGRSSYNEQFF,TGTGCCAGCAGCTTAGTTGCGGGGGGGAGAAGCTCCTACAATGAGCAGTTCTTC
TRBJ1-1,TRBV25-1,TRBD1,.,CASTAGTGMNAEAFF,TGTGCCAGTACAGCCGGGACAGGAATGAACGCTGAAGCTTTCTTT
TRBJ1-1,TRBV5-1,TRBD1,.,CASSLGQGGLNTEAFF,TGCGCCAGCAGCTTGGGACAGGGGGGATTGAACACTGAAGCTTTCTTT
TRBJ2-5,TRBV30,TRBD1,few,CAWRRGLGYQETQYF,TGTGCCTGGAGGAGGGGGCTGGGGTACCAAGAGACCCAGTACTTC
TRBJ1-2,TRBV27,TRBD1,.,CASSSRQGRLGNYGYTF,TGTGCCAGCAGTTCCCGACAGGGAAGGCTCGGGAACTATGGCTACACCTTC
TRBJ2-1,TRBV6-6,TRBD1,.,CASSYMTGGFNEQFF,TGTGCCAGCAGTTACATGACAGGGGGCTTCAATGAGCAGTTCTTC
TRBJ2-1,TRBV6-6,.,.,CASRRDWVYNEQFF,TGTGCCAGCAGGAGGGACTGGGTATACAATGAGCAGTTCTTC
TRBJ1-6,TRBV2,.,.,CASRSAQTNSPLHF,TGTGCCAGCAGATCTGCGCAAACTAATTCACCCCTCCACTTT
TRBJ1-2,TRBV6-4,.,.,CASSADSYGYTF,TGTGCCAGCAGCGCGGACAGCTATGGCTACACCTTC
TRBJ2-7,TRBV5-5,TRBD2,.,CASSLDPPGRYYEQYF,TGTGCCAGCAGCTTGGACCCCCCCGGGAGGTACTACGAGCAGTACTTC
TRBJ1-2,TRBV5-6,.,.,CASSFYGQHYGYTF,TGTGCCAGCAGCTTTTATGGACAGCACTATGGCTACACCTTC
TRBJ1-3,TRBV6-1,.,.,CATAVGNTIYF,TGTGCCACCGCAGTTGGAAACACCATATATTTT
TRBJ2-2,TRBV4-3,TRBD1,.,CASSHGQGLLAGELFF,TGCGCCAGCAGCCATGGACAGGGGTTGCTGGCCGGGGAGCTGTTTTTT
TRBJ2-1,TRBV27,.,once,CASSLGVEQFF,TGTGCCAGCAGTTTGGGCGTTGAGCAGTTCTTC
TRBJ2-1,TRBV5-1,TRBD1,.,CASSLSQGTYNEQFF,TGCGCCAGCAGCTTGTCACAGGGGACCTACAATGAGCAGTTCTTC
TRBJ1-3,TRBV30,.,.,CAWRQGIGNTIYF,TGTGCCTGGAGACAGGGAATTGGAAACACCATATATTTT
TRBJ1-1,TRBV6-5,.,.,CATAMSVFMNTEAFF,TGTGCCACCGCGATGTCGGTCTTTATGAACACTGAAGCTTTCTTT
TRBJ2-3,TRBV5-5,TRBD2,.,CASTRGSGRDGDTQYF,TGTGCCAGCACCCGGGGTAGCGGGAGGGATGGAGATACGCAGTATTTT
TRBJ1-1,TRBV13,.,.,CASSWGGGTEAFF,TGTGCCAGCAGCTGGGGAGGGGGCACTGAAGCTTTCTTT
TRBJ1-4,TRBV7-8,TRBD1,few,CASSSWTGTNEKLFF,TGTGCCAGCAGCTCCTGGACAGGAACAAATGAAAAACTGTTTTTT
TRBJ1-2,TRBV19,TRBD1,.,CASSARDRIYGYTF,TGTGCCAGTTCGGCAAGGGACAGGATCTATGGCTACACCTTC
TRBJ2-1,TRBV7-2,TRBD2,.,CASSRVVAGDSNEQFF,TGTGCCAGCAGCCGGGTTGTAGCGGGGGATAGCAATGAGCAGTTCTTC
TRBJ1-5,TRBV28,TRBD1,.,CASRTGTFNSNQPQHF,TGTGCCAGCAGGACAGGGACTTTCAATAGCAATCAGCCCCAGCATTTT
TRBJ1-2,TRBV19,.,.,CASRATGSDGYTF,TGTGCCAGTAGAGCTACAGGGTCTGATGGCTACACCTTC
TRBJ2-5,TRBV15,.,.,CATSREVGGGGMAQYF,TGTGCCACCAGCAGAGAGGTCGGAGGGGGCGGCATGGCCCAGTACTTC
TRBJ2-2,TRBV7-8,.,once,CASSLGRIIGRSTGELFF,TGTGCCAGCAGCTTAGGAAGGATAATAGGGAGGAGCACCGGGGAGCTGTTTTTT
TRBJ2-3,TRBV6-4,TRBD2,.,CASTPGSGRARDTQYF,TGTGCCAGCACCCCGGGTAGCGGGAGGGCCAGAGATACGCAGTATTTT
TRBJ2-5,TRBV5-1,TRBD2,.,CASQLAGGGRETQYF,TGCGCCAGTCAACTAGCGGGAGGGGGTCGGGAGACCCAGTACTTC
TRBJ2-5,TRBV5-5,.,.,CASSLAGVSETQYF,TGTGCCAGCAGCTTGGCAGGGGTGAGCGAGACCCAGTACTTC
TRBJ2-3,TRBV7-9,TRBD1,.,CASSSLGDRGTDTQYF,TGTGCCAGCAGCTCGTTGGGGGACAGGGGCACAGATACGCAGTATTTT
TRBJ1-3,TRBV6-1,TRBD1,.,CASSGGQGASGNTIYF,TGTGCCAGCAGTGGGGGCCAGGGGGCGTCTGGAAACACCATATATTTT
TRBJ1-2,TRBV19,.,.,CASSTREPAGGYTF,TGTGCCAGTAGTACCCGGGAGCCGGCGGGAGGCTACACCTTC
TRBJ1-4,TRBV10-3,.,.,CAISAQGSDEKLFF,TGTGCCATCAGCGCTCAGGGGAGCGATGAAAAACTGTTTTTT
TRBJ1-1,TRBV1,.,.,CTSSLKQGTNTEAFF,TGCACCAGCAGCCTGAAACAGGGGACGAACACTGAAGCTTTCTTT
TRBJ2-5,TRBV7-2,.,.,CASSRGRGETQYF,TGTGCCAGCAGCCGTGGGCGAGGGGAGACCCAGTACTTC
TRBJ2-2,TRBV5-1,.,.,CASRQELAGELFF,TGCGCCAGCAGGCAGGAATTGGCCGGGGAGCTGTTTTTT
TRBJ1-2,TRBV28,.,.,CASSTTVYGYTF,TGTGCCAGCAGTACGACAGTATATGGCTACACCTTC
TRBJ2-3,TRBV9,TRBD2,.,CASSASGRAIGMADTQYF,TGTGCCAGCAGCGCTAGCGGGAGGGCAATCGGGATGGCAGATACGCAGTATTTT
TRBJ1-3,TRBV30,TRBD1,.,CAWIVYARGSGNTIYF,TGTGCCTGGATCGTGTATGCCAGGGGGTCCGGAAACACCATATATTTT
TRBJ1-1,TRBV5-1,TRBD1,.,CASSSGTAWVDTEAFF,TGCGCCAGCAGCTCGGGGACAGCCTGGGTGGACACTGAAGCTTTCTTT
TRBJ1-5,TRBV4-1,.,.,CASSLYRDNYQPQHF,TGCGCCAGCAGCCTATACCGGGACAACTATCAGCCCCAGCATTTT
TRBJ2-5,TRBV19,TRBD1,.,CASRKGQGGETQYF,TGTGCCAGTAGGAAGGGACAGGGAGGGGAGACCCAGTACTTC
TRBJ2-1,TRBV4-1,.,.,CASSQDRQPAPYNEQFF,TGCGCCAGCAGCCAAGATCGACAGCCTGCCCCCTACAATGAGCAGTTCTTC
TRBJ1-5,TRBV19,TRBD1,.,CASVQGIYSNQPQHF,TGTGCCAGTGTACAGGGGATTTATAGCAATCAGCCCCAGCATTTT
TRBJ2-3,TRBV29-1,TRBD2,.,CSVIAGGLGSTDTQYF,TGCAGCGTTATAGCGGGAGGGCTAGGGAGCACAGATACGCAGTATTTT
TRBJ2-5,TRBV6-5,.,few,CASAGLGETQYF,TGTGCCAGCGCGGGGCTCGGGGAGACCCAGTACTTC
TRBJ2-1,TRBV18,TRBD2,.,CASSPLERGDQFF,TGTGCCAGCTCACCATTGGAGCGGGGGGACCAGTTCTTC
TRBJ2-3,TRBV4-3,.,.,CASSQDYGDTQYF,TGCGCCAGCAGCCAAGATTACGGGGATACGCAGTATTTT
TRBJ1-4,TRBV6-6,.,few,CASSSPRQATNEKLFF,TGTGCCAGCAGTTCTCCGAGACAGGCAACTAATGAAAAACTGTTTTTT
TRBJ1-1,TRBV7-9,.,few,CASSSSGKGNTEAFF,TGTGCCAGCAGCTCTTCAGGGAAAGGGAACACTGAAGCTTTCTTT